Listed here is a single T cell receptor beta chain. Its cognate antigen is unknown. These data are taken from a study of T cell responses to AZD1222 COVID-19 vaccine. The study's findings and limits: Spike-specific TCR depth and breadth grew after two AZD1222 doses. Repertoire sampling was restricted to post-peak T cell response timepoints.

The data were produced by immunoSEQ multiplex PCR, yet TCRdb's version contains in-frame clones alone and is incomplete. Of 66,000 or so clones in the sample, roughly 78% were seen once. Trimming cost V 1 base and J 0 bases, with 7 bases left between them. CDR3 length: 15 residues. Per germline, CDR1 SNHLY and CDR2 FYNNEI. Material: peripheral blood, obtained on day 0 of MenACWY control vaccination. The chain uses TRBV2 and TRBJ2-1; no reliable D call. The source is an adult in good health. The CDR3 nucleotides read TGTGCCAGCAGTGAAGGCCCGAGCTCCTACAATGAGCAGTTCTTC. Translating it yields CASSEGPSSYNEQFF.